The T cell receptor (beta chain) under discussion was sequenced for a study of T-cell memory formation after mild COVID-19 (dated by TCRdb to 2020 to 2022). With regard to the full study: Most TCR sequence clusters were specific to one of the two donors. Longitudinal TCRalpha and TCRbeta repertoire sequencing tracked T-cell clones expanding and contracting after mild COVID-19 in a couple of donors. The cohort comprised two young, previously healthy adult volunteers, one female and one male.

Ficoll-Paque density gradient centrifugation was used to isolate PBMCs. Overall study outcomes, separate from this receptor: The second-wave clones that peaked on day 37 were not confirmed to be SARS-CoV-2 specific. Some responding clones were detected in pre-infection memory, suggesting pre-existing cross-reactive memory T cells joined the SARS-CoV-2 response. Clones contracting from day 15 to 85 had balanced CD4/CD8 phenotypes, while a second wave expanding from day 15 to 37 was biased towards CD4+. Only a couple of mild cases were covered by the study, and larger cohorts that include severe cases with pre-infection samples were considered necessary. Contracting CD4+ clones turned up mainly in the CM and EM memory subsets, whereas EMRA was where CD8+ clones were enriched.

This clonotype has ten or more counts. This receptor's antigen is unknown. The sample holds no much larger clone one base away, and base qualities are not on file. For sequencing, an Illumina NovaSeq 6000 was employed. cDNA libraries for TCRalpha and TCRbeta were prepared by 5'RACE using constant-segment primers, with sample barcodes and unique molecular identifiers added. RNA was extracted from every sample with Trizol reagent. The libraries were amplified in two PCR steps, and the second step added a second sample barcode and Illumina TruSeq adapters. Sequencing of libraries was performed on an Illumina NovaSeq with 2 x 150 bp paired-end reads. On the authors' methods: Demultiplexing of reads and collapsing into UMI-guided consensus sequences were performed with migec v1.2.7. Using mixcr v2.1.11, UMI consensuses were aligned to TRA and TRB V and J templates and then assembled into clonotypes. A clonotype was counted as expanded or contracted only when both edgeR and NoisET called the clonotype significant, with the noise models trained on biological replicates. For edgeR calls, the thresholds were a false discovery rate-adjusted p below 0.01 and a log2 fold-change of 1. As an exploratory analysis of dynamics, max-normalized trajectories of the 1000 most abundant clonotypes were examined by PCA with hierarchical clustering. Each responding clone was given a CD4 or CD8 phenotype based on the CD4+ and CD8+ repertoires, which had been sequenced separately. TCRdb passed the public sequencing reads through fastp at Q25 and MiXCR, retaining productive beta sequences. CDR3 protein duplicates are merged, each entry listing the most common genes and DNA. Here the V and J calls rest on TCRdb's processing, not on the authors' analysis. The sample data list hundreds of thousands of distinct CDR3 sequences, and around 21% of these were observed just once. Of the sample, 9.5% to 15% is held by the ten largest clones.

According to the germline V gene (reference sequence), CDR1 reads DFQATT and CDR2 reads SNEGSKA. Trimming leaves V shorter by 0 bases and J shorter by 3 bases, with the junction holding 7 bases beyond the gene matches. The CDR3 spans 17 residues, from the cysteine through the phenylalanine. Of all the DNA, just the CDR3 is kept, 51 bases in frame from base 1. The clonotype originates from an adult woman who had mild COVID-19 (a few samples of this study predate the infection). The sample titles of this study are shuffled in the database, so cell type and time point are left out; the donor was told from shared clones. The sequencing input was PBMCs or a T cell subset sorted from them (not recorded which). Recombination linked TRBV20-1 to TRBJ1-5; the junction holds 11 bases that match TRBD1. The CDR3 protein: CSARDPRTGGLNQPQHF. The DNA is TGCAGTGCTAGAGATCCGAGGACAGGGGGCCTCAATCAGCCCCAGCATTTT.